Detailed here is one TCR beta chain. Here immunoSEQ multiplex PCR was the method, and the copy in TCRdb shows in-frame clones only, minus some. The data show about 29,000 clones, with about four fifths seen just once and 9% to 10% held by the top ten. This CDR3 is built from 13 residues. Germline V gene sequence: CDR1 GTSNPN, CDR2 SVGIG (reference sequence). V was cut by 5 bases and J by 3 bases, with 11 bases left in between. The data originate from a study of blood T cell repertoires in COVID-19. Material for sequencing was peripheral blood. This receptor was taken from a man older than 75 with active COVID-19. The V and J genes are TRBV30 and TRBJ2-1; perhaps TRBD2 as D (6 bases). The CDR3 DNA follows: TGTGCCTGGGAGCCGGGACTCTACAATGAGCAGTTCTTC. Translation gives CAWEPGLYNEQFF.